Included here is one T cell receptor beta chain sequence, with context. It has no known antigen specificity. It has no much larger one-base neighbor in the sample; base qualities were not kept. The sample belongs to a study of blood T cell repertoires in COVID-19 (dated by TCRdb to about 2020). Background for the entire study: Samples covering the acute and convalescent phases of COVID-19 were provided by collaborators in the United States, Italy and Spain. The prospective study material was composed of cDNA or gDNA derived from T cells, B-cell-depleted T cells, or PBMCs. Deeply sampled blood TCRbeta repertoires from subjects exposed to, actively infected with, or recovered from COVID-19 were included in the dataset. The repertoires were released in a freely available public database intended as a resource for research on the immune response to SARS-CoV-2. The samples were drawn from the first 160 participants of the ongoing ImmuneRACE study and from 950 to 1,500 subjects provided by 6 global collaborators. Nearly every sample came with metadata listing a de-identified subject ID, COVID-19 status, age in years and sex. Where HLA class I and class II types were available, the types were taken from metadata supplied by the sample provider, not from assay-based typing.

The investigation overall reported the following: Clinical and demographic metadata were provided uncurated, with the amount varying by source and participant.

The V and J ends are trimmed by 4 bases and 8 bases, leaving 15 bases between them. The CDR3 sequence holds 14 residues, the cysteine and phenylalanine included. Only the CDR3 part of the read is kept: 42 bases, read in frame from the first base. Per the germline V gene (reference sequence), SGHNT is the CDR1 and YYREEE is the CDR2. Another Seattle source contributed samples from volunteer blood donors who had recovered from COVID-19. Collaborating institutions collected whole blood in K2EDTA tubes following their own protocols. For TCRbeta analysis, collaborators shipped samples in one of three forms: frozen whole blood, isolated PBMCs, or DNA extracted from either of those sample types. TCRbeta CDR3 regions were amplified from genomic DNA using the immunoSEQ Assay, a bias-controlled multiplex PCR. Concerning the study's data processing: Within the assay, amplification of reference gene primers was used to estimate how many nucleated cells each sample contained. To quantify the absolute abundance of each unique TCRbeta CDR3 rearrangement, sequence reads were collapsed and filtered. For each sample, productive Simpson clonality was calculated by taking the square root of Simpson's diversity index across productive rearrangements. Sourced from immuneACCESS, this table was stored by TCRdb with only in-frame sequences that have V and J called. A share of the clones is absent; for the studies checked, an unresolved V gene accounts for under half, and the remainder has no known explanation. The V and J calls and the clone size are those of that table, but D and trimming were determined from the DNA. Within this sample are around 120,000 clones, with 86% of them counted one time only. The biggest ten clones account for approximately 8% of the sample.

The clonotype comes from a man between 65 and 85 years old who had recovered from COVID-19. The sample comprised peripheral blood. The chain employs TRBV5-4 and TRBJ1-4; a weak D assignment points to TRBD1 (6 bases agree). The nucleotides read TGTGCCAGCAGCCCTGGGGGGGGCGGGGAAAAACTGTTTTTT. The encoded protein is CASSPGGGGEKLFF. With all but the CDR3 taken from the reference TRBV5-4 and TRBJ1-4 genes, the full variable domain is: ETGVTQSPTHLIKTRGQQVTLRCSSQSGHNTVSWYQQALGQGPQFIFQYYREEENGRGNFPPRFSGLQFPNYSSELNVNALELDDSALYLCASSPGGGGEKLFFGSGTQLSVL.